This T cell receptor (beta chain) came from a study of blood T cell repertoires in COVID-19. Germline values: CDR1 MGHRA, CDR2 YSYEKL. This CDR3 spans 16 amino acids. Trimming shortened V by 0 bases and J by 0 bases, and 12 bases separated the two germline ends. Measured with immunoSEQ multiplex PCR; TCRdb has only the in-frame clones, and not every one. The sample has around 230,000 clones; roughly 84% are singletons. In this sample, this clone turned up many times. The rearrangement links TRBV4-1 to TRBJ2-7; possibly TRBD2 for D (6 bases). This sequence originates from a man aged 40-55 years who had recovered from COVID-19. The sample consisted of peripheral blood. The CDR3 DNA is TGCGCCAGCAGCCAAGATTGGCCCGGGAGCTCCTACGAGCAGTACTTC. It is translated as CASSQDWPGSSYEQYF.